These 26 T cell receptor beta chains were all obtained from the same sample, sequenced in a study of blood T cell repertoires in COVID-19. Produced via immunoSEQ multiplex PCR; TCRdb's table is partial and in-frame only. The repertoire holds some 33,000 clones, with 70% to 85% as singletons. The sequencing input was peripheral blood. The receptors here all came from a human donor in a cohort sampled during active COVID-19.

The chain has TRBV6-2 or TRBV6-3 and TRBJ1-2; 7 nucleotides line up with TRBD1. CDR3 length: 14 residues. V lost 2 bases, J lost 4 bases, and 4 bases stayed unmatched. Germline lookup yields CDR1 MNHEY and CDR2 SVGEGT. The CDR3 sequence is CASSYLTGAYGYTF. Here the CDR3 DNA reads TGTGCCAGCAGTTACCTCACAGGGGCCTATGGCTACACCTTC.

The rearrangement links TRBV10-3 to TRBJ2-1, with a possible D match to TRBD1 (5 bases). The germline V and J ends were trimmed by 8 bases and 0 bases, with 11 bases remaining between them. CDR1 is ENHRY and CDR2 is SYGVKD in the germline V gene. CDR3 size: 14 residues. The CDR3 DNA is TGTGCCATCCGTGGCGACAGCTCCTACAATGAGCAGTTCTTC. It translates to CAIRGDSSYNEQFF.

The genes are TRBV5-4 and TRBJ2-2; no clear D. This CDR3 has 15 amino acids. The germline gives CDR1 SGHNT, CDR2 YYREEE (reference sequence). The V gene lost 0 bases and the J gene lost 0 bases, with 6 bases spanning the gap. The CDR3 DNA reads TGTGCCAGCAGCTTGGACTACACGAACACCGGGGAGCTGTTTTTT. Amino acids: CASSLDYTNTGELFF.

The sample holds one count of this clone. The V call is TRBV5-5, the J call TRBJ2-2; D not certain. The length of the CDR3 is 14 residues. Trimming removed 0 bases at V and 1 base at J, with 4 bases between. Per the germline V gene, CDR1 is SGHKS and CDR2 is YYEKEE (reference sequence). CDR3 in DNA: TGTGCCAGCAGCTTGGCGTGGAACACCGGGGAGCTGTTTTTT. It yields the protein CASSLAWNTGELFF.

This clone showed up just once. The chain recombines TRBV28 with TRBJ2-2, with 10 bases fitting TRBD1. There are 15 residues in the CDR3. Per the germline V gene, CDR1 is MDHEN and CDR2 is SYDVKM. V lost 6 bases to trimming and J lost 4 bases; unmatched junction nucleotides: 5. In DNA form, the CDR3 reads TGTGCCAGCAGGCCGGACAGGGGGGCCACCGGGGAGCTGTTTTTT. This translates into CASRPDRGATGELFF.

This clone was seen once. V usage is TRBV6-5 and J usage is TRBJ1-1; the D gene is possibly TRBD1 (6 bases). Germline V gives CDR1 MNHEY, CDR2 SVGAGI. V lost 6 bases and J lost 1, with 12 bases in between. The CDR3 length is 14 residues. CDR3 loop: CASRETGSNTEAFF. In DNA, the CDR3 is TGTGCCAGCAGGGAGACAGGTTCGAACACTGAAGCTTTCTTT.

V is TRBV24-1 and J is TRBJ2-3; possible D gene TRBD2, 5 bases. Trimming took off 1 base at V and 5 bases at J, with 6 bases between the two ends. CDR3 length equals 13 residues. CDR1 KGHDR and CDR2 SFDVKD come from the germline V gene. The CDR3 DNA reads TGTGCCACCAGTGATTTTCGGGGAGATACGCAGTATTTT. It is translated as CATSDFRGDTQYF.

This chain connects TRBV28 to TRBJ1-5; D is possibly TRBD1 (6 bases). V lost 7 bases to trimming and J lost 2 bases, with 18 bases between them. Germline-derived CDR1 and CDR2 are MDHEN and SYDVKM. This CDR3 region has 16 residues. CDR3 DNA: TGTGCCAGCACTAGGGGGAGCAGGGCTGGCAATCAGCCCCAGCATTTT. It encodes CASTRGSRAGNQPQHF.

The V gene is TRBV10-3, the J gene TRBJ1-6; TRBD1 matches at 7 bases. J gave up 7 bases and V 10 bases, and 13 bases lay outside the gene matches. Germline V gene sequence: CDR1 ENHRY, CDR2 SYGVKD. The CDR3 has 15 amino acids. CDR3 sequence: CATRPAGGKNSPLHF. The CDR3 nucleotides read TGTGCCACACGACCAGCAGGGGGAAAGAATTCACCCCTCCACTTT.

The chain employs TRBV7-8 and TRBJ1-6; TRBD1 matches at 10 bases. Germline V lookup: CDR1 SGHVS, CDR2 FQNEAQ. The CDR3 loop spans 15 amino acids. Trimming removed 5 bases from V and 7 bases from J; junction bases left unmatched: 5. The CDR3 here is CASSPRDRGNSPLHF. CDR3 DNA sequence: TGTGCCAGCAGCCCCCGGGACAGGGGAAATTCACCCCTCCACTTT.

This clone was seen once. The rearrangement uses TRBV7-2 and TRBJ2-5; D is possibly TRBD1 (5 bases). The CDR3 is 14 amino acids. The V gene lost 5 bases and the J gene lost 4 bases, with 14 bases spanning the gap. Germline loops: CDR1 SGHTA, CDR2 FQGNSA. CDR3 bases: TGTGCCAGCAGCCTCGACAGTGGGCGAGAGACCCAGTACTTC. Translating it yields CASSLDSGRETQYF.

The gene calls are TRBV27 and TRBJ2-1; 10 bases match TRBD2. V shed 6 bases and J 0 bases; nucleotides not matched to a gene: 17. This CDR3 has 20 amino acids. The V gene's germline CDR1 is MNHEY and CDR2 SMNVEV (reference sequence). The CDR3 region is CASRLQGTSASPSSYNEQFF. The CDR3 bases are TGTGCCAGCAGACTCCAGGGGACTAGCGCATCCCCGAGCTCCTACAATGAGCAGTTCTTC.

The chain carries TRBV4-1 and TRBJ2-7; no clear D gene. The CDR3 is made up of 14 amino acids. Germline values: CDR1 MGHRA, CDR2 YSYEKL. Deletions cut 2 bases from V and 4 bases from J, with 12 bases between. CDR3 nucleotides: TGCGCCAGCAGCCAAACCGTATCGAGTTACGAGCAGTACTTC. Translating it yields CASSQTVSSYEQYF.

The rearrangement uses TRBV27 and TRBJ1-2; D is undetermined. Trimming cost V 6 bases and J 4 bases, with 18 bases left between them. Germline CDR1 MNHEY, CDR2 SMNVEV (reference sequence). CDR3 length: 15 residues. CDR3 protein: CASSLVPNTIYGYTF. CDR3 in DNA: TGTGCCAGCAGCTTGGTACCAAACACGATCTATGGCTACACCTTC.

J is TRBJ1-2 and V is TRBV6-5; 9 bases agree with TRBD1. The germline gives CDR1 MNHEY, CDR2 SVGAGI. J was trimmed by 5 bases and V by 0 bases; bases with no gene match: 4. The CDR3 is 15 amino acids. The CDR3: CASSYSGQGGYGYTF. CDR3 DNA sequence: TGTGCCAGCAGTTACTCGGGACAGGGAGGTTATGGCTACACCTTC.

The chain links TRBV4-3 to TRBJ2-2; TRBD2 agrees at 10 bases. Germline assignment: CDR1 LGHNA and CDR2 YSLEER. This CDR3 contains 16 residues. V was clipped by 2 bases and J by 7 bases; unmatched bases: 7. CDR3 loop: CASSQNIAGGGGELFF. CDR3 coding DNA: TGCGCCAGCAGCCAAAACATAGCGGGGGGAGGCGGGGAGCTGTTTTTT.

The chain uses TRBV18 and TRBJ2-3; TRBD2 agrees at 8 bases. V gave up 0 bases and J gave up 2 bases; unmatched junction bases: 7. This CDR3 is 17 amino acids long. CDR1 is KGHSH, CDR2 LQKENI, per germline. In nucleotides, the CDR3 is TGTGCCAGCTCACCACCGGGCAGCGGGGGATCCACAGATACGCAGTATTTT. It yields the protein CASSPPGSGGSTDTQYF.

The V gene is TRBV5-1, the J gene TRBJ1-6, with D maybe TRBD1 (6 bases). CDR1 and CDR2 (germline): SGHRS, YFSETQ. The CDR3 extends over 15 amino acids. The V end lost 0 bases, the J end lost 4 bases, and 8 bases lay between the germline ends. CDR3 amino acids: CASSLAQGYNSPLHF. In DNA form, the CDR3 reads TGCGCCAGCAGCTTGGCACAGGGATATAATTCACCCCTCCACTTT.

This sequence joins TRBV7-2 and TRBJ1-6; D not certain. The V gene's germline CDR1 is SGHTA and CDR2 FQGNSA. This CDR3 region has 14 residues. The V gene lost 4 bases and the J gene lost 7 bases, with 11 bases spanning the gap. CDR3 residues: CASSSPGWNSPLHF. The DNA of the CDR3 is TGTGCCAGCAGCTCCCCGGGGTGGAATTCACCCCTCCACTTT.

The chain has TRBV15 and TRBJ1-2; D is ambiguous. Deletions cut 1 base from V and 4 bases from J, with 13 bases between. The germline CDR1 and CDR2 sequences are LNHNV and YYDKDF (reference sequence). CDR3 length equals 15 residues. The CDR3 sequence is CATSRVPLTIYGYTF. DNA of the CDR3: TGTGCCACCAGCAGAGTTCCCCTTACAATCTATGGCTACACCTTC. The whole variable domain, filled in from reference TRBV15 and TRBJ1-2, reads DAMVIQNPRYQVTQFGKPVTLSCSQTLNHNVMYWYQQKSSQAPKLLFHYYDKDFNNEADTPDNFQSRRPNTSFCFLDIRSPGLGDTAMYLCATSRVPLTIYGYTFGSGTRLTVV.

The chain uses TRBV5-6 and TRBJ1-5; 7 bases align to TRBD1. The CDR3 has 13 residues. V lost 3 bases and J lost 16; bases outside the gene matches: 13. From germline, CDR1 is SGHDT and CDR2 YYEEEE. For the CDR3, the DNA is TGTGCCAGCAGCTGGCCGACGGGACAGCCAAAACATTTT. It is translated as CASSWPTGQPKHF.

This chain joins TRBV9 and TRBJ1-6, with D possibly matching TRBD1 (6 bases). The length of the CDR3 is 17 residues. The germline CDR1 and CDR2 sequences are SGDLS and YYNGEE. The V gene lost 5 bases and the J gene lost 1 base, with 16 bases spanning the gap. Here the CDR3 DNA reads TGTGCCAGCAGTGCACAGGGAACGGAATCCTATAATTCACCCCTCCACTTT. It is translated as CASSAQGTESYNSPLHF.

CDR3 in amino acids: CASSRDRMRAEQFF. CDR3 DNA: TGTGCCAGCAGCCGGGACAGGATGCGCGCTGAGCAGTTCTTC. V is TRBV5-6 and J is TRBJ2-1, with TRBD1 matching over 8 bases. CDR3 length: 14 amino acids. The germline gives CDR1 SGHDT, CDR2 YYEEEE. V shed 4 bases, J shed 9 bases, and the junction held 9 bases outside the gene matches.

The chain couples TRBV19 to TRBJ1-5; D gene unclear. The CDR3 consists of 14 residues. The V gene's germline CDR1 is LNHDA and CDR2 SQIVND (reference sequence). The V and J ends lost 3 bases and 6 bases respectively, with 12 bases between them. The CDR3 DNA is TGTGCCAGTAGTATCCGGGGAGGCCTTCAGCCCCAGCATTTT. Amino acids: CASSIRGGLQPQHF.

The genes are TRBV30 and TRBJ1-1, with 9 bases that match TRBD1. CDR3 length equals 16 residues. Germline CDR1 is GTSNPN and CDR2 is SVGIG (reference sequence). With V trimmed by 3 bases and J by 3 bases, 11 bases remained unmatched. The CDR3 sequence: CAWRETGGVRDTEAFF. The CDR3 coding sequence is TGTGCCTGGAGGGAGACAGGGGGAGTGAGGGACACTGAAGCTTTCTTT.

The chain employs TRBV9 and TRBJ2-7; 8 nucleotides match TRBD2. CDR3 length: 19 residues. V lost 4 bases to trimming and J lost 4 bases; unmatched junction nucleotides: 22. CDR1 and CDR2 (germline): SGDLS, YYNGEE. For the CDR3, the DNA is TGTGCCAGCAGCACCCACCCCCTGGATTTAGCGGGGTTAATGTACGAGCAGTACTTC. It translates to CASSTHPLDLAGLMYEQYF. The full variable domain, with the rest looked up from reference TRBV9 and TRBJ2-7, is DSGVTQTPKHLITATGQRVTLRCSPRSGDLSVYWYQQSLDQGLQFLIQYYNGEERAKGNILERFSAQQFPDLHSELNLSSLELGDSALYFCASSTHPLDLAGLMYEQYFGPGTRLTVT.